The 19 T cell receptor beta chains below were found in one sample sequenced in a study of CD8 T cells in ankylosing spondylitis. TCRdb independently ran MiXCR on the 5' RACE reads; one entry per CDR3 protein. Of approximately 550,000 distinct CDR3 sequences detected, approximately 11% appear once; the ten largest clones hold over 6.5%. No antigen has been identified for these receptors. Study-wide results and limits: Seven or eight highly homologous variants made up a TCR beta motif, and this motif appeared characteristic of ankylosing spondylitis blood.

The sequencing input was blood, either unsorted or a sorted T cell fraction (not recorded which). These receptors came from a male donor with ankylosing spondylitis.

J is TRBJ1-2 and V is TRBV7-2, with a possible D match to TRBD1 (6 bases). V was trimmed by 3 bases and J by 7 bases, leaving 12 bases between them. The CDR3 is made up of 13 amino acids. The germline gives CDR1 SGHTA, CDR2 FQGNSA. Here the CDR3 DNA reads TGTGCCAGCAGCTTTGTGACAGGATCTGGCTACACCTTC. This codes for CASSFVTGSGYTF.

This chain links TRBV2 with TRBJ2-7; 10 bases agree with TRBD1. The CDR3 spans 16 residues. The V segment lost 6 bases and the J segment 7 bases; nucleotides outside the gene matches: 15. CDR1 and CDR2 (germline): SNHLY, FYNNEI. The CDR3 here is CASSVPSDRGRREQYF. As DNA, the CDR3 is TGTGCCAGCAGCGTACCATCAGACAGGGGGCGAAGGGAGCAGTACTTC.

The chain joins TRBV4-1 to TRBJ2-4; 9 nucleotides align to TRBD2. The CDR3 is made up of 19 amino acids. J gave up 0 bases and V 4 bases, and 13 bases lay outside the gene matches. Looked up from germline, CDR1 is MGHRA and CDR2 is YSYEKL. The CDR3 DNA sequence: TGCGCCAGCAGCCCAACCATGGCTAGCGGGGCCGTAGCCAAAAACATTCAGTACTTC. This gives the protein CASSPTMASGAVAKNIQYF.

This clonotype has more than one count but fewer than ten. The chain carries TRBV9 and TRBJ2-1; D ambiguous. The CDR3 extends over 12 amino acids. Germline lookup yields CDR1 SGDLS and CDR2 YYNGEE. Trimming took off 4 bases at V and 8 bases at J, with 10 bases between the two ends. CDR3: CASSPAWDEQFF. The CDR3 coding sequence is TGTGCCAGCAGCCCAGCATGGGATGAGCAGTTCTTC.

The gene calls are TRBV7-9 and TRBJ2-2; no clear D gene. Germline lookup yields CDR1 SEHNR and CDR2 FQNEAQ (reference sequence). The CDR3 loop spans 14 amino acids. Trimming took 1 base from V and 5 from J, leaving 8 bases between them. CDR3: CASSLGLSTGELFF. The CDR3 DNA follows: TGTGCCAGCAGCTTAGGATTGAGTACCGGGGAGCTGTTTTTT.

This clonotype showed up many times. The V gene is TRBV7-6, the J gene TRBJ2-1; no firm D call. The CDR3 covers 12 residues. Trimming left V 4 bases short and J 6 bases short, with 7 bases between. Germline V CDR1 and CDR2: SGHVS, FNYEAQ. The DNA of the CDR3 is TGTGCCAGCAGCTCCAGTATCAATGAGCAGTTCTTC. Translated: CASSSSINEQFF.

The gene calls are TRBV7-8 and TRBJ2-2; 9 bases fit TRBD1. V shed 5 bases, J shed 3 bases, and the junction held 7 bases outside the gene matches. The CDR3 runs to 16 residues. CDR1 is SGHVS and CDR2 is FQNEAQ in the germline V gene. The CDR3 loop reads CASSPQTGGYTGELFF. CDR3 bases: TGTGCCAGCAGCCCGCAGACAGGGGGGTACACCGGGGAGCTGTTTTTT.

The gene calls are TRBV15 and TRBJ2-7, with TRBD1 as a possible D gene (6 bases). The CDR3 consists of 13 residues. Trimming left V 3 bases short and J 1 base short, with 7 bases between. CDR1 is LNHNV and CDR2 is YYDKDF in the germline V gene (reference sequence). CDR3 DNA: TGTGCCACCAGCAGGGACAGATCCTACGAGCAGTACGTC. It encodes CATSRDRSYEQYV.

This clonotype appeared many times. This chain's CDR3 is CASSSIRGRDTDTQYF. The CDR3 DNA reads TGTGCCAGCAGTTCAATCCGGGGGAGAGACACAGATACGCAGTATTTT. The chain links TRBV4-2 to TRBJ2-3, with D tentatively TRBD2 (6 bases). CDR1 is LGHNA, CDR2 YNFKEQ, per germline. Trimming took off 6 bases at V and 2 bases at J, with 18 bases between the two ends. CDR3 size: 16 residues.

J is TRBJ2-3 and V is TRBV29-1; D might be TRBD2 (6 bases). The CDR3 has 17 amino acids. Trimming pared 4 bases from V and 2 bases from J, leaving 22 bases between. Per the germline V gene, CDR1 is SQVTM and CDR2 is ANQGSEA. CDR3 sequence: CSVVLGWGSGYTDTQYF. The CDR3 region has the DNA TGCAGCGTTGTCCTCGGCTGGGGTAGCGGCTACACAGATACGCAGTATTTT.

This clonotype was seen a handful of times. V and J are TRBV28 and TRBJ2-7; 11 bases match TRBD2. There are 15 residues in the CDR3. V trimming: 6 bases; J trimming: 3 bases; junction bases outside the gene matches: 7. Per the germline V gene, CDR1 is MDHEN and CDR2 is SYDVKM. The CDR3 DNA follows: TGTGCCAGCAGCCCCACTAGCGGGAGTTTCTACGAGCAGTACTTC. Protein: CASSPTSGSFYEQYF.

This clonotype was picked up many times. The gene calls are TRBV20-1 and TRBJ2-1, with 11 bases matching TRBD2. Trimming cost V 3 bases and J 4 bases; bases outside gene matches: 2. The CDR3 spans 14 residues. Germline CDR1 is DFQATT and CDR2 is SNEGSKA (reference sequence). CDR3 DNA sequence: TGCAGTGCTAGGGGACTAGCGGAGTACAATGAGCAGTTCTTC. It specifies CSARGLAEYNEQFF.

The chain carries TRBV5-8 and TRBJ2-5; D is uncertain. V shed 7 bases and J shed 5 bases, with 15 bases lying between them. The germline V gene encodes CDR1 SGHTS and CDR2 YDEGEE. This CDR3 comprises 13 residues. CDR3 protein: CASARLSGETQYF. Written as DNA, the CDR3 is TGTGCCAGCGCAAGACTGTCCGGGGAGACCCAGTACTTC.

This clonotype appeared many times. The chain links TRBV7-8 to TRBJ1-5; no reliable D call. Between the trimmed V and J ends, which lost 1 base and 3 bases, there was a span of 13 bases. Germline V gene data show CDR1 as SGHVS and CDR2 as FQNEAQ. CDR3 size: 16 residues. The CDR3 nucleotides are TGTGCCAGCAGCTTAGAGGGCCAGGAGTTCAATCAGCCCCAGCATTTT. Its translation is CASSLEGQEFNQPQHF.

This clonotype was picked up a small number of times. This rearrangement joins TRBV5-1 to TRBJ2-6; tentative D call: TRBD2 (6 bases). The CDR3 runs to 15 residues. CDR1 is SGHRS and CDR2 is YFSETQ in the germline V gene. Trimming stripped 4 bases from V and 2 bases from J, with 10 bases between. The chain's CDR3 is CASSEWGAGANVLTF. The CDR3 nucleotides are TGCGCCAGCAGCGAATGGGGGGCTGGGGCCAACGTCCTGACTTTC.

The V gene is TRBV7-9, the J gene TRBJ2-2, with D possibly called TRBD1 or TRBD2 (6 bases each). CDR1 SEHNR and CDR2 FQNEAQ come from the germline V gene (reference sequence). V gave up 3 bases and J gave up 7 bases, with 21 bases separating them. The length of the CDR3 is 17 residues. CDR3 coding DNA: TGTGCCAGCAGCTTTGCCCGGGGGCAGCCAAGCGGCGGGGAGCTGTTTTTT. Translating it yields CASSFARGQPSGGELFF.

The chain couples TRBV25-1 to TRBJ2-5; TRBD2 agrees at 8 bases. CDR1 and CDR2 from the germline V gene are MGHDK and SYGVNS. The V gene end was trimmed by 8 bases and the J gene end by 5 bases; junction bases not matched to a gene: 13. The CDR3 sequence is 15 residues long. Written as DNA, the CDR3 is TGTGCCAGCCGCCACAGTAGCGGGGCCGGTGAGACCCAGTACTTC. This translates into CASRHSSGAGETQYF.

The V call is TRBV9, the J call TRBJ2-1; the D gene could be TRBD1 or TRBD2 (5 bases each). Germline V gene sequence: CDR1 SGDLS, CDR2 YYNGEE. This CDR3 is built from 14 residues. V was shortened by 6 bases and J by 6 bases, with 16 bases between the two germline ends. The CDR3 spells CASTGTLRGNEQFF. CDR3 coding DNA: TGTGCCAGCACCGGGACCCTAAGAGGCAATGAGCAGTTCTTC.

The chain is built from TRBV5-4 and TRBJ2-5, with 10 bases that match TRBD1. The CDR3 totals 16 residues. Germline lookup yields CDR1 SGHNT and CDR2 YYREEE (reference sequence). Germline trimming cut 0 bases from V and 4 bases from J; bases unmatched to any gene: 6. The CDR3 here is CASSLGTGGNGETQYF. As DNA, the CDR3 is TGTGCCAGCAGCTTGGGGACAGGGGGTAATGGAGAGACCCAGTACTTC.